This TCR beta chain stems from a study of blood T cell repertoires in COVID-19. About the research overall: Whether acute or convalescent, the COVID-19 samples came from the United States, Italy and Spain. From T cells, B-cell-depleted T cells, or PBMCs came the material, which was cDNA or gDNA.

Trimming removed 4 bases from V and 6 bases from J, with 22 bases in between. This CDR3 is 17 amino acids long. CDR1 is SGDLS and CDR2 is YYNGEE in the germline V gene. Methods used by the authors: Amplification from reference gene primers served as the basis for estimated nucleated cell counts. Using immunoSEQ multiplex PCR, the repertoire was profiled, and TCRdb retains in-frame clones only, with some absent. That table is the source of V, J and clone size, and D and trimming were worked out from the DNA. The data contain 95,000 to 150,000 clones, 85% of them singletons. V gene TRBV9 combines with J gene TRBJ2-2, with D tentatively TRBD1 (6 bases). This TCR was recovered from a man aged 55 to 70 with acute or convalescent COVID-19. The sample consisted of peripheral blood. The CDR3 loop is CASSITQGSFSPGELFF. The CDR3, as DNA: TGTGCCAGCAGCATAACCCAGGGGTCGTTTAGCCCCGGGGAGCTGTTTTTT.